This paragraph reports one T cell receptor (beta chain). In the original workflow: Estimation of nucleated cell counts relied on the amplification of reference gene primers. Assay used: immunoSEQ multiplex PCR; TCRdb lists only in-frame clones, some missing. The DNA gave D and trimming, while V, J and clone size come from that table. The sample has roughly 69,000 clones; around nine tenths are singletons. This entry is derived from a study of blood T cell repertoires in COVID-19. About the study: Some COVID-19 samples were acute and others convalescent; all came from the United States, Italy and Spain. T cells, B-cell-depleted T cells, or PBMCs supplied cDNA or gDNA.

This receptor was taken from a man in his forties or fifties with active COVID-19. Sequencing was done on a sample of peripheral blood.

CDR3 coding DNA: TGTGCCAGCAGCCAACTCTACAGCCGGGACTTATCCTACAATGAGCAGTTCTTC. Protein product: CASSQLYSRDLSYNEQFF. The gene calls are TRBV3-1 (or the pseudogene TRBV3-2) and TRBJ2-1, with D possibly being TRBD2 (6 bases). The germline gives CDR1 LGHDT, CDR2 YNNKEL (reference sequence). The CDR3 covers 18 residues. V gave up 2 bases and J gave up 1 base, with 18 bases separating them.